This TCR beta chain was sequenced for a study of CD8 T cells in ankylosing spondylitis. Regarding the study as a whole: Disease-linked clones, CD8+, were relatively rare in peripheral blood. One TCR beta motif, made up of under ten highly homologous variants, appeared characteristic of ankylosing spondylitis blood. Clones tied to disease were said to be significantly enriched in matched ankylosing spondylitis synovial fluid.

This clonotype was seen more than once but under ten times. Antigen specificity is unknown. Quantitative 5'-RACE with molecular barcodes produced the TCR beta libraries. TCRdb re-called the 5' RACE reads with MiXCR, one entry per CDR3 protein. The table lists around 770,000 distinct CDR3 sequences, approximately 10% of them singletons. V gave up 11 bases and J gave up 4 bases, with 14 bases separating them. Per the germline V gene, CDR1 is MNHNY and CDR2 is SVGAGI (reference sequence). The length of the CDR3 is 12 residues. The chain combines TRBV6-6 with TRBJ1-1, with unresolved D. Input material: blood, either unsorted or a sorted T cell fraction (not recorded which). This receptor was taken from a male donor with ankylosing spondylitis. CDR3 DNA: TGTGCCGTGGGATCACCCCTCACTGAAGCTTTCTTT. As protein: CAVGSPLTEAFF.